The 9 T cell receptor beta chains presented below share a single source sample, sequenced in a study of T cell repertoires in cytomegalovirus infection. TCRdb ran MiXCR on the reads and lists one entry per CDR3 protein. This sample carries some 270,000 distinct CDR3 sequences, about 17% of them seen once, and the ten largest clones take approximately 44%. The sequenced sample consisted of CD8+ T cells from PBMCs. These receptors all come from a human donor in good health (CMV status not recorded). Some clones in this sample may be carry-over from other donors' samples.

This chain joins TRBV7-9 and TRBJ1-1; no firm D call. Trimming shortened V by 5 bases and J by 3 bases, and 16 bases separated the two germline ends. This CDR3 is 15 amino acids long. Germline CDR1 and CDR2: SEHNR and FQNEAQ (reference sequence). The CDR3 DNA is TGTGCCAGCAGCCTATCCCCGCCCACGGACACTGAAGCTTTCTTT. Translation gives CASSLSPPTDTEAFF.

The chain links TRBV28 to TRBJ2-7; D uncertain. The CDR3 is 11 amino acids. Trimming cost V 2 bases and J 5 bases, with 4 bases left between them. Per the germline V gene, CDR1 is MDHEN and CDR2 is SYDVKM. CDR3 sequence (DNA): TGTGCCAGCAGTTTAGTGGACGAGCAGTACTTC. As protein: CASSLVDEQYF.

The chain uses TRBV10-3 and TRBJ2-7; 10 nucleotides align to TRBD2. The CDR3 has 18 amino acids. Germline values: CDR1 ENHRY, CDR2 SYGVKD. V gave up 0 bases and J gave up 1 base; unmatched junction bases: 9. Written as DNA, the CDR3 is TGTGCCATCAGTGAGTCTTACGAACTAGCGGGACTTTCCTACGAGCAGTACTTC. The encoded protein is CAISESYELAGLSYEQYF.

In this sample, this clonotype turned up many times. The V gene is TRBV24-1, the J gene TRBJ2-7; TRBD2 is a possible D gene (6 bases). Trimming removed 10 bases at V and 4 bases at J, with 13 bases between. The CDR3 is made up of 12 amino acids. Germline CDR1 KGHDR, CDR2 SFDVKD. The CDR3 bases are TGTGCCACGAGAAGAGGAGGGTACGAGCAGTACTTC. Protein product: CATRRGGYEQYF.

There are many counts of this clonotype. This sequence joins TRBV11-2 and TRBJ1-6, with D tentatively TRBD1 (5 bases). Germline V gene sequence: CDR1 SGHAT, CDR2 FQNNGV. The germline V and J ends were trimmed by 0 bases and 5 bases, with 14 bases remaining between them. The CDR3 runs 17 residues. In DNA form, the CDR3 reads TGTGCCAGCAGCTTAGATCCCCCGGGACTGAATAATTCACCCCTCCACTTT. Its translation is CASSLDPPGLNNSPLHF.

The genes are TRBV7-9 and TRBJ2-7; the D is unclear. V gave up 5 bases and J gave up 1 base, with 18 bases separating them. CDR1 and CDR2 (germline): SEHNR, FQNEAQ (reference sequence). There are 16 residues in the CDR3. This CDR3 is CASSPPRTQFSYEQYF. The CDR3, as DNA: TGTGCCAGCAGCCCCCCAAGAACACAGTTTTCCTACGAGCAGTACTTC.

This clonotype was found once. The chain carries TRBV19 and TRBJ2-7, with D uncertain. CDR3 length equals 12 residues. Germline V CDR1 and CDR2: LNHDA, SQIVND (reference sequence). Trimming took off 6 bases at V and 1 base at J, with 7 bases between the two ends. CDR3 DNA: TGTGCCAGTAGGGGCAAATCCTACGAGCAGTACTTC. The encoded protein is CASRGKSYEQYF.

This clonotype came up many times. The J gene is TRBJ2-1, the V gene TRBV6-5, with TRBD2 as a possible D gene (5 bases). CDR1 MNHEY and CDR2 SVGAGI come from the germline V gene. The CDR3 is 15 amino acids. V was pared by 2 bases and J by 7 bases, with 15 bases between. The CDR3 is CASSYMDSQANEQFF. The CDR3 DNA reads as TGTGCCAGCAGTTACATGGACTCCCAAGCTAATGAGCAGTTCTTC.

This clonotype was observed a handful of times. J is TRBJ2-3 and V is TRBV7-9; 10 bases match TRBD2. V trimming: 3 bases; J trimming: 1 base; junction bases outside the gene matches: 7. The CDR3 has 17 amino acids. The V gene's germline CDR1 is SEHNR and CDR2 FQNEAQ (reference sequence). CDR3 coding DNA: TGTGCCAGCAGCTTCCAGCGGGGGGGCGGGGGCACAGATACGCAGTATTTT. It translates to CASSFQRGGGGTDTQYF.